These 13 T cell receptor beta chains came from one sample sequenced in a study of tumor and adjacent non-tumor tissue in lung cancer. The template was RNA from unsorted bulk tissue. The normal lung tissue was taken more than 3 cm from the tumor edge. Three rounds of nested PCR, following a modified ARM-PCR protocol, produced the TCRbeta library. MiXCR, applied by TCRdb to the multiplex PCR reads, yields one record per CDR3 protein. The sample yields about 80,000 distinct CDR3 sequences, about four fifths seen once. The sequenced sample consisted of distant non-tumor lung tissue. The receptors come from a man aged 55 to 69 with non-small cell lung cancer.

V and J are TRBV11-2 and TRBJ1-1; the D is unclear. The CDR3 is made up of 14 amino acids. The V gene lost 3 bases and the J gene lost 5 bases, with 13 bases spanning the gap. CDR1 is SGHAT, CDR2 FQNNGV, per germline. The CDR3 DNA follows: TGTGCCAGCAGCTTGGCGGGTAGAGGGACTGAAGCTTTCTTT. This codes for CASSLAGRGTEAFF.

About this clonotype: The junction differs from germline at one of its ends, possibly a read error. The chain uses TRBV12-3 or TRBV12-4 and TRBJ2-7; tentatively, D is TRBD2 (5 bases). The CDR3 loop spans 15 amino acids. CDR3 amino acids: CATSLLPLAGVEQYF. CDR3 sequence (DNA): TGTGCCACCAGTTTACTCCCGCTAGCAGGAGTCGAGCAGTACTTC.

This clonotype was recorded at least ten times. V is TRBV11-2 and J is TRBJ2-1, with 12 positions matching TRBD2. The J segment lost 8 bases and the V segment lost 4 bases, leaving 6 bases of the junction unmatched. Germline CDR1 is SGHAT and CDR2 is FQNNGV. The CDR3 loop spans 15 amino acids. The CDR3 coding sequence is TGTGCCAGCAGCTCTAGCGGGAGGGCTCCCTATGAGCAGTTCTTC. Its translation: CASSSSGRAPYEQFF.

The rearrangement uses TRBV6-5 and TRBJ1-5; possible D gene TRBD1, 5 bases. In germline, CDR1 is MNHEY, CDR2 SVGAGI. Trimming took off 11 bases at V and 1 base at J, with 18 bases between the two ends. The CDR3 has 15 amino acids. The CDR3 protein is CAGSYLQASNQPQHF. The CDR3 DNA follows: TGTGCCGGTAGTTACCTACAGGCAAGCAATCAGCCCCAGCATTTT.

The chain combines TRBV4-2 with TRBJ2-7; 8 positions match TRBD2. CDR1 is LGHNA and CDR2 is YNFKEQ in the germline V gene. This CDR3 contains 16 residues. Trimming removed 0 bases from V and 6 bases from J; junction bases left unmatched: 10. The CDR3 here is CASSQESSSGSREQYF. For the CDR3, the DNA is TGTGCCAGCAGCCAAGAATCGTCCAGCGGGAGTCGCGAGCAGTACTTC.

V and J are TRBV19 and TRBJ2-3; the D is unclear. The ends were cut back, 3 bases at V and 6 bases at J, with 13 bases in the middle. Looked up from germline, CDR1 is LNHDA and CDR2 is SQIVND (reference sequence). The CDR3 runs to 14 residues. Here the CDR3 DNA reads TGTGCCAGTAGTATCTCAAGTATCCCTGATACGCAGTATTTT. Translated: CASSISSIPDTQYF.

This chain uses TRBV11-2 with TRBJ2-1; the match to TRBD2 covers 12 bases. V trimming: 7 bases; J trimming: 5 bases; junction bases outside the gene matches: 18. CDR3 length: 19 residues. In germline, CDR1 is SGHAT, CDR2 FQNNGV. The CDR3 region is CASNSPRLAGESRHNEQFF. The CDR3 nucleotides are TGTGCCAGCAATTCGCCACGACTAGCGGGAGAGTCGCGTCACAATGAGCAGTTCTTC.

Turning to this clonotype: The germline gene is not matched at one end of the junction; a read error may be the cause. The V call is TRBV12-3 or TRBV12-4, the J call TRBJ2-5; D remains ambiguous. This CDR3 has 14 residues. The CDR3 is CASSLNIGKETQHF. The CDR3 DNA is TGTGCTAGCAGCCTCAACATTGGAAAGGAGACCCAGCACTTC.

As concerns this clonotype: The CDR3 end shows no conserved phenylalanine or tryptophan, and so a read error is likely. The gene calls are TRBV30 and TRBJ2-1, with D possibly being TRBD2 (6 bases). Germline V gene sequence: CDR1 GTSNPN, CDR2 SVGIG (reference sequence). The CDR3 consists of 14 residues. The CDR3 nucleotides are TGTGCCTGGAGTCGGGGGAGCTCCTACAATGAACAGTTCATC. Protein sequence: CAWSRGSSYNEQFI.

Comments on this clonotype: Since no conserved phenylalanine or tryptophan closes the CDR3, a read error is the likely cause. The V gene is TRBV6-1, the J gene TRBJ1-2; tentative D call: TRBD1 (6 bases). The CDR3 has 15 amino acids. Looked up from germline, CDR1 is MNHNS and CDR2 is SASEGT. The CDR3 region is CVSIQLTGHNYGYTI. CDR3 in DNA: TGTGTCAGCATCCAACTGACAGGCCATAACTATGGCTACACCATC.

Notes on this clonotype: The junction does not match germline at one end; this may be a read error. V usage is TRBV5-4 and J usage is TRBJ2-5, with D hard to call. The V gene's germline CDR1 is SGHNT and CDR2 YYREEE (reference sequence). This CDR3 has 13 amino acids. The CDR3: CASSLKGQETQCF. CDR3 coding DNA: TGTGCCAGCAGCTTGAAAGGGCAGGAGACCCAGTGCTTC.

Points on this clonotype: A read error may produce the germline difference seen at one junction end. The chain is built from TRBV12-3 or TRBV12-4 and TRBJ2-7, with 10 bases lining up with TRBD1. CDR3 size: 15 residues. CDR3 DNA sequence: TGTGCCAGCAGTCATGGACAGGGGGGTATGTACGGGCAGTACTTC. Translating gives CASSHGQGGMYGQYF.

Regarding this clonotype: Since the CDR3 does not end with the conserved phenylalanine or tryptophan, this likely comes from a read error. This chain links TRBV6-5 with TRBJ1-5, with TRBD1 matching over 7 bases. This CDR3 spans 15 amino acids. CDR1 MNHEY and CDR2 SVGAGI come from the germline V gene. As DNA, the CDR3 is TGTGCCGGCAGTTACCTACAGGGGAGCAATCAGCCCCAGCATATT. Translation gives CAGSYLQGSNQPQHI.